This entry lists 18 T cell receptor beta chains sequenced from one sample in a study of cytotoxic CD8 clonotypes in ibrutinib-treated CLL. Profiling relied on immunoSEQ multiplex PCR, and the TCRdb table lists in-frame clones only, not all of them. The data hold over 200,000 clones, with 79% observed a single time. Material: PBMCs, obtained after 12 months of ibrutinib treatment. The source of these receptors is a human donor with chronic lymphocytic leukemia.

The V and J genes are TRBV5-4 and TRBJ2-5, with 11 bases aligning to TRBD1. J was trimmed by 6 bases and V by 5 bases; bases with no gene match: 9. The germline CDR1 and CDR2 sequences are SGHNT and YYREEE (reference sequence). This CDR3 contains 15 residues. CDR3 residues: CASRERDRGTQTQYF. The DNA of the CDR3 is TGTGCCAGCAGGGAGCGGGACAGGGGGACGCAGACCCAGTACTTC.

With respect to this clone: Other DNA sequences from this sample encode an identical CDR3 as well. J is TRBJ1-5 and V is TRBV5-1, with 8 bases lining up with TRBD1. The trim removed 1 base at V and 3 bases at J, leaving 3 bases unmatched. CDR1 and CDR2 from the germline V gene are SGHRS and YFSETQ. This CDR3 is 15 amino acids long. CDR3: CASSLSGQDNQPQHF. Here the CDR3 DNA reads TGCGCCAGCAGCTTGTCGGGACAGGACAATCAGCCCCAGCATTTT.

This clone is a singleton in its sample. CDR3 amino acids: CASSQDKQTYNEQFF. CDR3 in DNA: TGCGCCAGCAGCCAAGATAAACAGACGTACAATGAGCAGTTCTTC. The V and J genes are TRBV4-1 and TRBJ2-1; D gene unclear. Germline-derived CDR1 and CDR2 are MGHRA and YSYEKL. Trimming left V 0 bases short and J 4 bases short, with 10 bases between. The CDR3 consists of 15 residues.

The chain uses TRBV7-9 and TRBJ2-5; the D gene is possibly TRBD1 (6 bases). CDR1 is SEHNR, CDR2 FQNEAQ, per germline (reference sequence). V was trimmed by 8 bases and J by 5 bases, leaving 15 bases between them. This CDR3 spans 13 amino acids. The CDR3 sequence: CASGGWGLETQYF. The CDR3 DNA follows: TGTGCCAGCGGGGGCTGGGGGCTGGAGACCCAGTACTTC.

This clone was found once. The chain employs TRBV6-6 and TRBJ1-4; TRBD1 aligns across 9 bases. J was trimmed by 4 bases and V by 5 bases; bases with no gene match: 8. Germline CDR1 MNHNY, CDR2 SVGAGI (reference sequence). The CDR3 extends over 16 amino acids. The CDR3 DNA is TGTGCCAGCAGTATCGGGACAGGGATTAATAATGAAAAACTGTTTTTT. The encoded protein is CASSIGTGINNEKLFF.

The chain carries TRBV5-1 and TRBJ2-7; the D is unclear. CDR1 is SGHRS, CDR2 YFSETQ, per germline. V lost 1 base, J lost 2 bases, and 10 bases lay in between. The CDR3 totals 14 residues. CDR3 loop: CASSLMADTYEQYF. Written as DNA, the CDR3 is TGCGCCAGCAGCTTGATGGCGGATACCTACGAGCAGTACTTC. The whole variable domain, filled in from reference TRBV5-1 and TRBJ2-7, reads KAGVTQTPRYLIKTRGQQVTLSCSPISGHRSVSWYQQTPGQGLQFLFEYFSETQRNKGNFPGRFSGRQFSNSRSEMNVSTLELGDSALYLCASSLMADTYEQYFGPGTRLTVT.

The rearrangement joins TRBV27 to TRBJ2-1; 7 bases line up with TRBD2. This CDR3 region has 16 residues. Trimming at V came to 1 base and at J to 5 bases, leaving 8 bases not matched to a gene. CDR1 MNHEY and CDR2 SMNVEV come from the germline V gene (reference sequence). The DNA for the CDR3 is TGTGCCAGCAGTTTATTTTGGGGGGGAGTTAACAATGAGCAGTTCTTC. Translating gives CASSLFWGGVNNEQFF.

The chain carries TRBV10-3 and TRBJ2-2, with TRBD2 identical over 7 bases. This CDR3 comprises 15 residues. The junction had 4 bases not matched to a gene; V was cut back by 2 bases and J by 4 bases. CDR1 and CDR2 from the germline V gene are ENHRY and SYGVKD. The DNA for the CDR3 is TGTGCCATCAGTGAGCGGGGAGGGGCCACCGGGGAGCTGTTTTTT. It encodes CAISERGGATGELFF.

This rearrangement joins TRBV7-9 to TRBJ2-7; D is ambiguous. V shed 1 base and J shed 3 bases, with 4 bases lying between them. Germline loops: CDR1 SEHNR, CDR2 FQNEAQ (reference sequence). CDR3 length equals 12 residues. The CDR3 spells CASSLGVYEQYF. Written as DNA, the CDR3 is TGTGCCAGCAGCTTAGGGGTCTACGAGCAGTACTTC.

The chain recombines TRBV18 with TRBJ1-1; D unresolved. There are 14 residues in the CDR3. Germline assignment: CDR1 KGHSH and CDR2 LQKENI. The V end was cut by 3 bases, the J end by 5 bases, with 13 bases between. In DNA form, the CDR3 reads TGTGCCAGCTCACCCCTCCCGGTCGGAACTGAAGCTTTCTTT. The encoded protein is CASSPLPVGTEAFF.

The chain recombines TRBV9 with TRBJ2-2, with 7 bases that match TRBD1. The germline V gene has CDR1 SGDLS and CDR2 YYNGEE. The CDR3 contains 15 residues. Trimming cost V 4 bases and J 4 bases; bases outside gene matches: 7. The CDR3 reads CASSPWTGTTGELFF. The CDR3 DNA is TGTGCCAGCAGCCCCTGGACAGGAACCACCGGGGAGCTGTTTTTT.

This chain connects TRBV4-1 to TRBJ1-1; D is possibly TRBD1 (6 bases). The CDR3 is made up of 14 amino acids. Trimming took 4 bases from V and 0 from J, leaving 9 bases between them. In germline, CDR1 is MGHRA, CDR2 YSYEKL. The CDR3, as DNA: TGCGCCAGCAGCCTCAGGGGCATGAACACTGAAGCTTTCTTT. Translation: CASSLRGMNTEAFF.

The V call is TRBV5-5, the J call TRBJ2-3; perhaps TRBD1 as D (5 bases). Per the germline V gene, CDR1 is SGHKS and CDR2 is YYEKEE (reference sequence). With 0 bases removed from V and 8 bases from J, the gap between germline ends came to 16 bases. The CDR3 totals 15 residues. CDR3 sequence: CASSLGRQGSGTQYF. The CDR3 nucleotides are TGTGCCAGCAGCTTGGGAAGGCAGGGAAGTGGTACGCAGTATTTT.

The chain couples TRBV6-5 to TRBJ1-2, with 9 bases matching TRBD1. The CDR3 totals 13 residues. V lost 5 bases, J lost 10 bases, and 8 bases stayed unmatched. Germline CDR1 and CDR2: MNHEY and SVGAGI. This chain's CDR3 is CASSPGQGKSYTF. The CDR3 nucleotides are TGTGCCAGCAGTCCCGGACAGGGGAAGTCCTACACCTTC.

This chain connects TRBV5-6 to TRBJ1-5; TRBD1 matches at 9 bases. Germline V gives CDR1 SGHDT, CDR2 YYEEEE. The CDR3 is 15 amino acids. Unmatched junction bases numbered 5, after V lost 0 bases and J lost 7 bases. CDR3 region: CASSLGTGEHQPQHF. The CDR3 DNA reads TGTGCCAGCAGCTTGGGGACAGGGGAGCACCAGCCCCAGCATTTT.

This clone was seen a single time. The rearrangement uses TRBV15 and TRBJ1-2; no clear D. V shed 0 bases and J shed 4 bases, with 9 bases lying between them. The CDR3 consists of 14 residues. Per germline, CDR1 LNHNV and CDR2 YYDKDF (reference sequence). The CDR3 region is CATSRDLALYGYTF. The CDR3 coding sequence is TGTGCCACCAGCAGAGATTTGGCGCTCTATGGCTACACCTTC.

Notes on this clone: This CDR3 is also generated by other DNA sequences in the sample. The V and J genes are TRBV9 and TRBJ1-1; D might be TRBD1 (6 bases). CDR3 length equals 13 residues. CDR1 SGDLS and CDR2 YYNGEE come from the germline V gene. V was shortened by 3 bases and J by 1 base, with 7 bases between the two germline ends. The CDR3 bases are TGTGCCAGCAGCGCGACAGGGAACACTGAAGCTTTCTTT. Translating gives CASSATGNTEAFF. The complete variable domain, with remaining parts taken from reference TRBV9 and TRBJ1-1, reads DSGVTQTPKHLITATGQRVTLRCSPRSGDLSVYWYQQSLDQGLQFLIQYYNGEERAKGNILERFSAQQFPDLHSELNLSSLELGDSALYFCASSATGNTEAFFGQGTRLTVV.

CDR3 nucleotides: TGTGCCAGCAGTTCCGCTCCGACAGTGAAGCAGTACTTC. Amino acid sequence: CASSSAPTVKQYF. The chain is built from TRBV7-6 and TRBJ2-7, with D possibly TRBD1 on 5 matching bases. This CDR3 spans 13 amino acids. Germline CDR1 reads SGHVS; CDR2 reads FNYEAQ. With 6 bases removed from V and 8 bases from J, the gap between germline ends came to 17 bases.